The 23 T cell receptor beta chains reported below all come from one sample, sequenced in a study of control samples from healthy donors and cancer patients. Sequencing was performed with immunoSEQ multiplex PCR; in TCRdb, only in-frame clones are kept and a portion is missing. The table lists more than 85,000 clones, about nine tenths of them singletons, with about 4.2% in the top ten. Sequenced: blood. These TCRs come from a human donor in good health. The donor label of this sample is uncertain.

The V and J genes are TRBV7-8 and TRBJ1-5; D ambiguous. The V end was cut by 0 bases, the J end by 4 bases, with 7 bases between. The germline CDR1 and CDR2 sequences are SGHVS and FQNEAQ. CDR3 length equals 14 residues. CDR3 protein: CASSLALQNQPQHF. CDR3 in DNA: TGTGCCAGCAGCTTAGCGTTGCAGAATCAGCCCCAGCATTTT.

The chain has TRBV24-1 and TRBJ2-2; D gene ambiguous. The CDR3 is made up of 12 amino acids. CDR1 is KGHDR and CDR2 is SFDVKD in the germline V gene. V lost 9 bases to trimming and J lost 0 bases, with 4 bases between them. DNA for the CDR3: TGTGCCACCCTAACGAACACCGGGGAGCTGTTTTTT. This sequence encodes CATLTNTGELFF.

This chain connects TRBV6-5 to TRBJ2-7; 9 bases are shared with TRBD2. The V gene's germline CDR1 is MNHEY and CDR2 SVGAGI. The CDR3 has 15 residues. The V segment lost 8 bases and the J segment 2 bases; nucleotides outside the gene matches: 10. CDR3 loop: CASRVAGGPPYEQYF. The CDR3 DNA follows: TGTGCCAGCCGCGTGGCGGGAGGGCCCCCCTACGAGCAGTACTTC.

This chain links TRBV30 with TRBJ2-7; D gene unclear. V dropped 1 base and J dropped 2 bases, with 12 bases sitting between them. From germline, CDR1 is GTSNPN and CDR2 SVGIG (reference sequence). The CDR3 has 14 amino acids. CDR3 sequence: CAWSGTVETYEQYF. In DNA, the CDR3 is TGTGCCTGGAGTGGGACCGTAGAAACCTACGAGCAGTACTTC.

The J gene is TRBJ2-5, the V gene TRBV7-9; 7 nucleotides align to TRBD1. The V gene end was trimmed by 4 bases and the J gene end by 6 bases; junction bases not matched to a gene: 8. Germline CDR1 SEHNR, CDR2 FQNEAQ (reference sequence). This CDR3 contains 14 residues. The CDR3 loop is CASSSSRQGKTQYF. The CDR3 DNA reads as TGTGCCAGCAGCTCCTCTCGACAGGGAAAGACCCAGTACTTC. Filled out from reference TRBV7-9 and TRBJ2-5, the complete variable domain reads DTGVSQNPRHKITKRGQNVTFRCDPISEHNRLYWYRQTLGQGPEFLTYFQNEAQLEKSRLLSDRFSAERPKGSFSTLEIQRTEQGDSAMYLCASSSSRQGKTQYFGPGTRLLVL.

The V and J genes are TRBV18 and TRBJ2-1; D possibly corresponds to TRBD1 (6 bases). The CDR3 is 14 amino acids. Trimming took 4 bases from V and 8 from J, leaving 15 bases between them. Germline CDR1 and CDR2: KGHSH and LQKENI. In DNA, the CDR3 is TGTGCCAGCTCACGCCGTTCAGGGGAGCATGAGCAGTTCTTC. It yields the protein CASSRRSGEHEQFF. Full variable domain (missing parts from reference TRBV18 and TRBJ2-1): NAGVMQNPRHLVRRRGQEARLRCSPMKGHSHVYWYRQLPEEGLKFMVYLQKENIIDESGMPKERFSAEFPKEGPSILRIQQVVRGDSAAYFCASSRRSGEHEQFFGPGTRLTVL.

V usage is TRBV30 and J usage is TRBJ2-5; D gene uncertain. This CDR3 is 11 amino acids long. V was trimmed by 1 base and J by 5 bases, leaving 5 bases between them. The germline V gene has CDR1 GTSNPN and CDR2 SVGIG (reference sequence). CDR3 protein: CAWSGAETQYF. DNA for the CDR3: TGTGCCTGGAGTGGGGCGGAGACCCAGTACTTC.

CDR3 protein: CASSQGISSTDTQYF. CDR3 bases: TGCGCCAGCAGCCAAGGGATTTCTAGCACAGATACGCAGTATTTT. The rearrangement uses TRBV4-1 and TRBJ2-3, with D unclear. Germline CDR1 MGHRA, CDR2 YSYEKL. This CDR3 comprises 15 residues. Trimming stripped 1 base from V and 0 bases from J, with 8 bases between.

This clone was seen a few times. CDR3 amino acids: CASSRRDRQPQHF. The DNA for the CDR3 is TGTGCCAGTAGTCGCCGGGATCGGCAGCCCCAGCATTTT. The chain couples TRBV19 to TRBJ1-5; no clear D. V lost 5 bases, J lost 7 bases, and 12 bases lay in between. The CDR3 runs to 13 residues. The germline V gene has CDR1 LNHDA and CDR2 SQIVND (reference sequence).

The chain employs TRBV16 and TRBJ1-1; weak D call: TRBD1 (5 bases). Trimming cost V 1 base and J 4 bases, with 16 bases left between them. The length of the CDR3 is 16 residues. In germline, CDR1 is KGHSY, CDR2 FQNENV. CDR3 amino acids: CASSQLSREHSTEAFF. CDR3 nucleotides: TGTGCCAGCAGCCAATTAAGCAGGGAGCATAGCACTGAAGCTTTCTTT.

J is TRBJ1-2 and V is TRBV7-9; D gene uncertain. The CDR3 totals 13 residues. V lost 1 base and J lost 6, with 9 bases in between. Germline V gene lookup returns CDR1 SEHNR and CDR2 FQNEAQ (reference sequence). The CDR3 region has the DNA TGTGCCAGCAGCTTAGAAAGCCCGAATGGCTACACCTTC. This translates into CASSLESPNGYTF. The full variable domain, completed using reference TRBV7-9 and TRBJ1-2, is DTGVSQNPRHKITKRGQNVTFRCDPISEHNRLYWYRQTLGQGPEFLTYFQNEAQLEKSRLLSDRFSAERPKGSFSTLEIQRTEQGDSAMYLCASSLESPNGYTFGSGTRLTVV.

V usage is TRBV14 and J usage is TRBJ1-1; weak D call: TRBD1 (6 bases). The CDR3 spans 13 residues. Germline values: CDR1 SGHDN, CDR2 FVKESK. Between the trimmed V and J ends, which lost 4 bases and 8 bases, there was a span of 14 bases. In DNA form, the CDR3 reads TGTGCCAGCAGCCCAGAGCGGGGGACAGAAGCTTTCTTT. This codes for CASSPERGTEAFF.

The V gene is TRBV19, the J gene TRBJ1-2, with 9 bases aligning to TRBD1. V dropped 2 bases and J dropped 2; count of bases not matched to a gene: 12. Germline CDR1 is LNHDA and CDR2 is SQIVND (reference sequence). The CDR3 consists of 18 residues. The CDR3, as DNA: TGTGCCAGTAGTATAACGACAGGGGGGACTACTCAAAACTATGGCTACACCTTC. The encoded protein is CASSITTGGTTQNYGYTF.

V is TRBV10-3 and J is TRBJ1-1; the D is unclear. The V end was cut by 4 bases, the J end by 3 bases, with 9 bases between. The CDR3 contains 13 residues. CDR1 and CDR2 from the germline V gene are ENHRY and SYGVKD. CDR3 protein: CAISVDVDTEAFF. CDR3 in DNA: TGTGCCATCAGTGTGGACGTGGACACTGAAGCTTTCTTT.

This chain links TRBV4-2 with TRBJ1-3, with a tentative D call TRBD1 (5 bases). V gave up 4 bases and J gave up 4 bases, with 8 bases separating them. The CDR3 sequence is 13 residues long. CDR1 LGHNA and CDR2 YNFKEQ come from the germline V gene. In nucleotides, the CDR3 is TGTGCCAGCAGCCGGGACGACGGAAACACCATATATTTT. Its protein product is CASSRDDGNTIYF.

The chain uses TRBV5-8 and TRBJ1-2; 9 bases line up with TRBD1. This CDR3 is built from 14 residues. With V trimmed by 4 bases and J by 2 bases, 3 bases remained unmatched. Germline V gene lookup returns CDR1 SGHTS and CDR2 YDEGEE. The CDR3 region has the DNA TGTGCCAGCAGCCTACAGGGGGCGAACTATGGCTACACCTTC. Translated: CASSLQGANYGYTF.

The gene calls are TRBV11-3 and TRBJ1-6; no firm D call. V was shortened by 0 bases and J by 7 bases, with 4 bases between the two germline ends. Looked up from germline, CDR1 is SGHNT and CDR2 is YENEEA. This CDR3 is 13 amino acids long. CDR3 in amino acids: CASSLESNSPLHF. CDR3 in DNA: TGTGCCAGCAGCTTAGAATCGAATTCACCCCTCCACTTT.

CDR3 residues: CASTTLTDGRRNTIYF. DNA for the CDR3: TGTGCCAGCACCACCCTAACCGACGGGCGGCGAAACACCATATATTTT. The genes are TRBV27 and TRBJ1-3, with D uncertain. Between the trimmed V and J ends, which lost 7 bases and 5 bases, there was a span of 21 bases. This CDR3 is 16 amino acids long. Germline lookup yields CDR1 MNHEY and CDR2 SMNVEV (reference sequence).

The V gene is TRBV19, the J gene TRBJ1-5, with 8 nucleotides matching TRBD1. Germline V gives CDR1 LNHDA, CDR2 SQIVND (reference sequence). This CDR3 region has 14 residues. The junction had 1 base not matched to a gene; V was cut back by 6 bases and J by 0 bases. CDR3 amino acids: CASRDRGSNQPQHF. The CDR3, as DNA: TGTGCCAGTAGAGACAGGGGTAGCAATCAGCCCCAGCATTTT.

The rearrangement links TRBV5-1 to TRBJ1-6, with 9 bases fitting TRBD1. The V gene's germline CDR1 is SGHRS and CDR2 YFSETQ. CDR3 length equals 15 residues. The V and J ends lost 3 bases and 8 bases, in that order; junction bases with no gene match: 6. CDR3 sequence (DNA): TGCGCCAGCAGCTCACAGGGGGCGTCCCATTCACCCCTCCACTTT. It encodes CASSSQGASHSPLHF.

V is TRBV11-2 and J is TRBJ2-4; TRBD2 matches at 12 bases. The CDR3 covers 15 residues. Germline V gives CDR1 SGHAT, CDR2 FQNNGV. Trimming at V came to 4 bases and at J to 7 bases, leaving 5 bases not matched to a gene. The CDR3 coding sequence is TGTGCCAGCAGCTCGACTAGCGGGGGATGGAACATTCAGTACTTC. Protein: CASSSTSGGWNIQYF.

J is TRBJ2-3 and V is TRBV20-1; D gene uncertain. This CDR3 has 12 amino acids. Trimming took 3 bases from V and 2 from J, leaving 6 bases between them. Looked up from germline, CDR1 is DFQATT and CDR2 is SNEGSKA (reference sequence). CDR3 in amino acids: CSASLITDTQYF. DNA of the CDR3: TGCAGTGCTAGTTTGATCACAGATACGCAGTATTTT.

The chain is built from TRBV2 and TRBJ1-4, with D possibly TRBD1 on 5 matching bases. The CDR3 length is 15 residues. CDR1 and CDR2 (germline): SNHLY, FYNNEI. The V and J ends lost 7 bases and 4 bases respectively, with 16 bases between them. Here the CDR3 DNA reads TGTGCCAGCAATCTCCTCGGACACCATAATGAAAAACTGTTTTTT. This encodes CASNLLGHHNEKLFF. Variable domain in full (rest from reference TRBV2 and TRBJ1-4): EPEVTQTPSHQVTQMGQEVILRCVPISNHLYFYWYRQILGQKVEFLVSFYNNEISEKSEIFDDQFSVERPDGSNFTLKIRSTKLEDSAMYFCASNLLGHHNEKLFFGSGTQLSVL.